Listed below are T cell receptor beta chains from one sample, sequenced in a study of CD8+CD57+ T cells in acquired aplastic anemia. TCRdb re-derived calls from the reads in MiXCR, one entry per CDR3 protein. The sample holds under 200,000 distinct CDR3 sequences, less than 65% seen once. The sequencing input was sorted CD4+, CD8+, or CD8+CD57+ T cells (not recorded which) from PBMCs. These receptors originate from a human donor with severe aplastic anemia or a healthy control (not recorded which). The CDR3 runs from the conserved cysteine through the conserved F or W. A D gene is named only where the DNA matches it firmly. Part of the rows lack a size; the others show once, few, many or a class for expanded clones.

CDR3 protein: CASSGMMLGGELFF; CDR3 DNA: TGTGCCAGTAGTGGCATGATGCTCGGAGGGGAGCTGTTTTTT; V gene: TRBV19; clone size: NA; D gene: NA; J gene: TRBJ2-2
CDR3 protein: CASSLSLAGLETQYF; CDR3 DNA: TGTGCCAGCAGTTTATCCTTAGCGGGTTTAGAGACCCAGTACTTC; V gene: TRBV27; clone size: many; D gene: TRBD2; J gene: TRBJ2-5
CDR3 protein: CSAIRDTTDEQYF; CDR3 DNA: TGCAGTGCTATACGGGACACAACCGACGAGCAGTACTTC; V gene: TRBV20-1; clone size: NA; D gene: NA; J gene: TRBJ2-7
CDR3 protein: CSARKGQGTEAFF; CDR3 DNA: TGCAGTGCTAGGAAGGGGCAGGGGACTGAAGCTTTCTTT; V gene: TRBV20-1; clone size: NA; D gene: NA; J gene: TRBJ1-1
CDR3 protein: CASRFGQGDNSPLHF; CDR3 DNA: TGTGCCAGCAGATTTGGACAGGGCGACAATTCACCCCTCCACTTT; V gene: TRBV6-1; clone size: NA; D gene: TRBD1; J gene: TRBJ1-6
CDR3 protein: CSARDQQGNSPLHF; CDR3 DNA: TGCAGTGCTAGAGATCAACAGGGGAATTCACCCCTCCACTTT; V gene: TRBV20-1; clone size: NA; D gene: TRBD1; J gene: TRBJ1-6
CDR3 protein: CASSTGRLPYGYTF; CDR3 DNA: TGTGCCAGCAGCACTGGACGGTTACCCTATGGCTACACCTTC; V gene: TRBV9; clone size: NA; D gene: NA; J gene: TRBJ1-2
CDR3 protein: CSASLTGKYTEAFF; CDR3 DNA: TGCAGTGCTAGCTTAACAGGGAAGTACACTGAAGCTTTCTTT; V gene: TRBV20-1; clone size: NA; D gene: NA; J gene: TRBJ1-1
CDR3 protein: CASSQESVNQPQHF; CDR3 DNA: TGCGCCAGCAGCCAAGAGTCAGTTAATCAGCCCCAGCATTTT; V gene: TRBV4-1; clone size: many; D gene: NA; J gene: TRBJ1-5
CDR3 protein: CATSDLDGYGYTF; CDR3 DNA: TGTGCCACCAGTGATTTGGACGGCTATGGCTACACCTTC; V gene: TRBV24-1; clone size: many; D gene: NA; J gene: TRBJ1-2
CDR3 protein: CASSLAGSWELFF; CDR3 DNA: TGCGCCAGCAGCTTGGCCGGGTCTTGGGAGCTGTTTTTT; V gene: TRBV7-9; clone size: NA; D gene: NA; J gene: TRBJ2-2
CDR3 protein: CASTREGGSSYEQYF; CDR3 DNA: TGTGCCTCAACCCGGGAGGGCGGGAGCTCCTACGAGCAGTACTTC; V gene: TRBV6-1; clone size: many; D gene: TRBD2; J gene: TRBJ2-7
CDR3 protein: CATSDPRTGDTEAFF; CDR3 DNA: TGTGCCACCAGTGATCCCAGGACAGGGGACACTGAAGCTTTCTTT; V gene: TRBV24-1; clone size: few; D gene: TRBD1; J gene: TRBJ1-1
CDR3 protein: CASSQDPSYGEQYF; CDR3 DNA: TGTGCCAGCAGCCAAGATCCCTCATACGGCGAGCAGTACTTC; V gene: TRBV14; clone size: NA; D gene: NA; J gene: TRBJ2-7
CDR3 protein: CASSQGLEQFF; CDR3 DNA: TGTGCCAGCAGCCAGGGACTAGAGCAGTTCTTC; V gene: TRBV4-2; clone size: once; D gene: TRBD2; J gene: TRBJ2-1
CDR3 protein: CASSSLDRGRVWETQYF; CDR3 DNA: TGTGCCAGCAGCTCCCTCGACAGGGGACGTGTCTGGGAGACCCAGTACTTC; V gene: TRBV5-8; clone size: many; D gene: TRBD1; J gene: TRBJ2-5
CDR3 protein: CASSLAGQGSEQYF; CDR3 DNA: TGCGCCAGCAGCTTGGCCGGACAGGGATCCGAGCAGTACTTC; V gene: TRBV5-1; clone size: NA; D gene: TRBD1; J gene: TRBJ2-7
CDR3 protein: CASSPEGFWTNEQFF; CDR3 DNA: TGCGCCAGCAGCCCCGAGGGATTCTGGACTAATGAGCAGTTCTTC; V gene: TRBV5-1; clone size: NA; D gene: NA; J gene: TRBJ2-1
CDR3 protein: CSAPTGRRISYEQYF; CDR3 DNA: TGCAGTGCTCCAACGGGGAGGAGAATCTCCTACGAGCAGTACTTC; V gene: TRBV20-1; clone size: NA; D gene: NA; J gene: TRBJ2-7
CDR3 protein: CSASSFPGQGGETQYF; CDR3 DNA: TGCAGTGCCAGCAGTTTCCCCGGACAGGGTGGAGAGACCCAGTACTTC; V gene: TRBV20-1; clone size: NA; D gene: TRBD1; J gene: TRBJ2-5
CDR3 protein: CASSRLGVGENTEAFF; CDR3 DNA: TGCGCCAGCAGCCGCCTGGGGGTCGGGGAGAACACTGAAGCTTTCTTT; V gene: TRBV5-1; clone size: once; D gene: NA; J gene: TRBJ1-1
CDR3 protein: CASSSITGSYPGELFF; CDR3 DNA: TGTGCCAGCAGTTCAATAACAGGGTCATATCCCGGGGAGCTGTTTTTT; V gene: TRBV6-5; clone size: NA; D gene: NA; J gene: TRBJ2-2
CDR3 protein: CASSAGGDTQYF; CDR3 DNA: TGTGCCAGCAGTGCCGGGGGAGATACGCAGTATTTT; V gene: TRBV10-3; clone size: few; D gene: NA; J gene: TRBJ2-3
CDR3 protein: CASSIVGGMGWYEQYF; CDR3 DNA: TGTGCCAGTAGTATAGTCGGAGGAATGGGGTGGTACGAGCAGTACTTC; V gene: TRBV19; clone size: NA; D gene: NA; J gene: TRBJ2-7
CDR3 protein: CASSLLGGTATYEQYF; CDR3 DNA: TGTGCCAGCAGCTTACTCGGCGGGACGGCGACCTACGAGCAGTACTTC; V gene: TRBV7-3; clone size: few; D gene: NA; J gene: TRBJ2-7
CDR3 protein: CATADRNTQYF; CDR3 DNA: TGTGCCACGGCGGACAGGAATACGCAGTATTTT; V gene: TRBV24-1; clone size: NA; D gene: TRBD1; J gene: TRBJ2-3
CDR3 protein: CASSPDTYEQYF; CDR3 DNA: TGTGCCAGCAGCCCCGACACGTACGAGCAGTACTTC; V gene: TRBV7-8; clone size: few; D gene: NA; J gene: TRBJ2-7
CDR3 protein: CASSGYTPGELFF; CDR3 DNA: TGTGCCAGCAGCGGATACACCCCGGGGGAGCTGTTTTTT; V gene: TRBV9; clone size: few; D gene: NA; J gene: TRBJ2-2
CDR3 protein: CASSLRLAGGKDTQYF; CDR3 DNA: TGCGCCAGCAGCTTGAGGCTAGCGGGGGGGAAGGATACGCAGTATTTT; V gene: TRBV5-1; clone size: NA; D gene: TRBD2; J gene: TRBJ2-3
CDR3 protein: CASSPSGGTEAFF; CDR3 DNA: TGTGCCAGCAGCCCTTCAGGGGGCACTGAAGCTTTCTTT; V gene: TRBV7-3; clone size: NA; D gene: TRBD1; J gene: TRBJ1-1
CDR3 protein: CASSQGTGENQPQHF; CDR3 DNA: TGTGCCAGCAGCCAGGGGACAGGGGAGAATCAGCCCCAGCATTTT; V gene: TRBV5-4; clone size: many; D gene: TRBD1; J gene: TRBJ1-5
CDR3 protein: CASSAVRTGKGYGYTF; CDR3 DNA: TGTGCCAGCAGTGCCGTCCGGACAGGGAAGGGGTATGGCTACACCTTC; V gene: TRBV25-1; clone size: NA; D gene: TRBD1; J gene: TRBJ1-2
CDR3 protein: CASSPVSSGMGEKLFF; CDR3 DNA: TGTGCCAGCAGCCCCGTATCGTCAGGGATGGGAGAAAAACTGTTTTTT; V gene: TRBV7-9; clone size: few; D gene: NA; J gene: TRBJ1-4
CDR3 protein: CSARDEQGGSTEAFF; CDR3 DNA: TGCAGTGCTAGAGATGAACAGGGAGGAAGCACTGAAGCTTTCTTT; V gene: TRBV20-1; clone size: NA; D gene: NA; J gene: TRBJ1-1
CDR3 protein: CASSLIPGLAGVYNEQFF; CDR3 DNA: TGCGCCAGCAGCTTAATACCGGGACTAGCGGGGGTTTACAATGAGCAGTTCTTC; V gene: TRBV10-2; clone size: NA; D gene: TRBD2; J gene: TRBJ2-1
CDR3 protein: CASSVGASGANVLTF; CDR3 DNA: TGTGCCAGCAGTGTCGGTGCCTCTGGGGCCAACGTCCTGACTTTC; V gene: TRBV2; clone size: NA; D gene: NA; J gene: TRBJ2-6
CDR3 protein: CATSMDRWNTEAFF; CDR3 DNA: TGTGCCACCAGCATGGACAGGTGGAACACTGAAGCTTTCTTT; V gene: TRBV24-1; clone size: few; D gene: TRBD1; J gene: TRBJ1-1
CDR3 protein: CASRIQADTQYF; CDR3 DNA: TGTGCCAGCCGTATACAGGCAGATACGCAGTATTTT; V gene: TRBV28; clone size: once; D gene: NA; J gene: TRBJ2-3
CDR3 protein: CASSLRTGSSYEQYF; CDR3 DNA: TGTGCCAGTAGTCTCCGGACAGGTTCCTCCTACGAGCAGTACTTC; V gene: TRBV19; clone size: NA; D gene: TRBD1; J gene: TRBJ2-7
CDR3 protein: CASGVGQGLFQPQHF; CDR3 DNA: TGTGCCAGCGGGGTGGGGCAGGGTTTGTTCCAGCCCCAGCATTTT; V gene: TRBV7-8; clone size: many; D gene: NA; J gene: TRBJ1-5
CDR3 protein: CATSDLTGPSDEQYF; CDR3 DNA: TGTGCCACCAGTGACCTAACCGGTCCCTCCGACGAGCAGTACTTC; V gene: TRBV24-1; clone size: NA; D gene: NA; J gene: TRBJ2-7
CDR3 protein: CASSLVLGPEANYGYTF; CDR3 DNA: TGTGCCAGCAGTTTGGTATTAGGGCCAGAAGCTAACTATGGCTACACCTTC; V gene: TRBV12-3/TRBV12-4; clone size: NA; D gene: NA; J gene: TRBJ1-2
CDR3 protein: CASSQTGGRETQYF; CDR3 DNA: TGTGCCAGCAGCCAGACAGGGGGCAGGGAGACCCAGTACTTC; V gene: TRBV14; clone size: once; D gene: TRBD1; J gene: TRBJ2-5
CDR3 protein: CASSPGQGASGAQHF; CDR3 DNA: TGTGCCAGCAGTCCAGGACAGGGGGCTTCCGGAGCCCAGCATTTT; V gene: TRBV12-3/TRBV12-4; clone size: NA; D gene: TRBD1; J gene: TRBJ1-5
CDR3 protein: CASSISGGGYNEQFF; CDR3 DNA: TGTGCCAGTAGTATCTCGGGTGGGGGGTACAATGAGCAGTTCTTC; V gene: TRBV19; clone size: many; D gene: NA; J gene: TRBJ2-1
CDR3 protein: CASSQVGMGQGWAFF; CDR3 DNA: TGCGCCAGCAGCCAAGTTGGTATGGGACAGGGGTGGGCTTTCTTT; V gene: TRBV4-1; clone size: NA; D gene: TRBD1; J gene: TRBJ1-1
CDR3 protein: CASSIQGHAAEAFF; CDR3 DNA: TGTGCCAGTAGTATTCAGGGGCATGCGGCTGAAGCTTTCTTT; V gene: TRBV19; clone size: NA; D gene: NA; J gene: TRBJ1-1
CDR3 protein: CASSFRRSQETQYF; CDR3 DNA: TGTGCCAGCAGCTTTCGACGGTCCCAAGAGACCCAGTACTTC; V gene: TRBV5-6; clone size: NA; D gene: NA; J gene: TRBJ2-5
CDR3 protein: CSAPQYVSAATEAFF; CDR3 DNA: TGCAGTGCTCCTCAGTACGTTTCGGCGGCCACTGAAGCTTTCTTT; V gene: TRBV20-1; clone size: NA; D gene: NA; J gene: TRBJ1-1
CDR3 protein: CSGGSGPYGYTF; CDR3 DNA: TGCAGCGGGGGTTCAGGCCCCTATGGCTACACCTTC; V gene: TRBV29-1; clone size: NA; D gene: NA; J gene: TRBJ1-2
CDR3 protein: CASSPTSGKNPYEQYF; CDR3 DNA: TGTGCCAGCAGCCCGACTAGCGGGAAGAATCCCTACGAGCAGTACTTC; V gene: TRBV7-9; clone size: NA; D gene: TRBD2; J gene: TRBJ2-7
CDR3 protein: CATEGQGDTQYF; CDR3 DNA: TGTGCCACGGAGGGGCAAGGGGATACGCAGTATTTT; V gene: TRBV10-3; clone size: once; D gene: NA; J gene: TRBJ2-3
CDR3 protein: CAISEEKGGAKNIQYF; CDR3 DNA: TGTGCCATCAGTGAGGAAAAGGGGGGGGCCAAAAACATTCAGTACTTC; V gene: TRBV10-3; clone size: NA; D gene: NA; J gene: TRBJ2-4
CDR3 protein: CASSTRFMTGTTNYGYTF; CDR3 DNA: TGTGCCAGCAGCACTCGATTTATGACAGGTACCACCAACTATGGCTACACCTTC; V gene: TRBV12-3/TRBV12-4; clone size: few; D gene: NA; J gene: TRBJ1-2